Below are 14 T cell receptor beta chains sequenced from a single sample in a study of cytomegalovirus exposure and HLA in healthy donors. The PCR made use of 60 Vbeta and 13 Jbeta primers. TCRdb keeps only in-frame clones here, not all; method: immunoSEQ multiplex PCR. The data contain around 130,000 clones, roughly 79% of them singletons. The sequenced sample consisted of PBMCs. These TCRs come from a woman between 50 and 59 years old in good health and CMV-seronegative.

This rearrangement joins TRBV5-1 to TRBJ1-4; 8 bases line up with TRBD1. Germline CDR1 reads SGHRS; CDR2 reads YFSETQ. The CDR3 contains 15 residues. Trimming took 1 base from V and 4 from J; bases not matched to a gene: 3. CDR3: CASSLSGQVNEKLFF. The CDR3 DNA is TGCGCCAGCAGCTTGTCGGGACAGGTTAATGAAAAACTGTTTTTT.

This sequence joins TRBV25-1 and TRBJ1-6; tentative D call: TRBD1 (5 bases). Germline V gene lookup returns CDR1 MGHDK and CDR2 SYGVNS. The CDR3 loop spans 15 amino acids. V was clipped by 1 base and J by 7 bases, with 11 bases between them. The CDR3 protein is CASSELTGWNSPLHF. CDR3 in DNA: TGTGCCAGCAGTGAATTAACAGGATGGAATTCACCCCTCCACTTT.

This clone was picked up a small number of times. This chain joins TRBV4-3 and TRBJ2-3; 10 bases map to TRBD1. The V and J ends lost 3 bases and 4 bases, in that order; junction bases with no gene match: 7. The CDR3 runs 16 residues. Germline V gene lookup returns CDR1 LGHNA and CDR2 YSLEER. The CDR3 loop is CASSQKPGQGSDTQYF. The CDR3, as DNA: TGCGCCAGCAGCCAGAAACCGGGACAGGGGTCAGATACGCAGTATTTT.

V is TRBV27 and J is TRBJ1-1; 8 bases map to TRBD1. Germline lookup yields CDR1 MNHEY and CDR2 SMNVEV (reference sequence). The CDR3 is 14 residues long. The ends lost 3 bases at V and 6 bases at J; junction bases unmatched: 6. The CDR3 here is CASSFGQGLSEAFF. CDR3 DNA sequence: TGTGCCAGCAGTTTCGGACAGGGCCTGTCTGAAGCTTTCTTT.

The rearrangement links TRBV6-5 to TRBJ1-2, with D tentatively TRBD1 (5 bases). This CDR3 is built from 11 residues. Trimming removed 5 bases from V and 7 bases from J, with 8 bases in between. Germline loops: CDR1 MNHEY, CDR2 SVGAGI. The CDR3 loop is CASSTQGGYTF. The CDR3, as DNA: TGTGCCAGCAGTACTCAGGGTGGCTACACCTTC.

This rearrangement joins TRBV27 to TRBJ2-7, with 8 bases aligning to TRBD2. Germline CDR1 reads MNHEY; CDR2 reads SMNVEV (reference sequence). J gave up 1 base and V 6 bases, and 8 bases lay outside the gene matches. The CDR3 has 15 amino acids. CDR3 nucleotides: TGTGCCAGCAGCCGTAGCGGGATGGGGTCCTACGAGCAGTACGTC. Translation gives CASSRSGMGSYEQYV.

This clone was detected a few times. The chain combines TRBV7-2 with TRBJ1-5, with 8 bases that match TRBD1. CDR3 length equals 15 residues. V shed 6 bases and J 0 bases; nucleotides not matched to a gene: 4. Germline values: CDR1 SGHTA, CDR2 FQGNSA. For the CDR3, the DNA is TGTGCCAGCAGGCAGGGGGCCGTTAGCAATCAGCCCCAGCATTTT. It is translated as CASRQGAVSNQPQHF.

This sequence joins TRBV28 and TRBJ2-3; tentative D call: TRBD1 (5 bases). The V end was cut by 3 bases, the J end by 0 bases, with 13 bases between. The germline CDR1 and CDR2 sequences are MDHEN and SYDVKM. The length of the CDR3 is 16 residues. This CDR3 is CASSFGSRASTDTQYF. As DNA, the CDR3 is TGTGCCAGCAGTTTTGGCTCCAGGGCTAGCACAGATACGCAGTATTTT.

The chain carries TRBV30 and TRBJ1-1; D gene unclear. The germline V gene has CDR1 GTSNPN and CDR2 SVGIG (reference sequence). The CDR3 contains 14 residues. Trimming removed 1 base from V and 7 bases from J, with 16 bases in between. CDR3 protein: CAWSAGGKGSEAFF. The CDR3 bases are TGTGCCTGGAGTGCAGGTGGTAAAGGTAGTGAAGCTTTCTTT.

This chain connects TRBV27 to TRBJ2-4; TRBD2 is a possible D gene (6 bases). In germline, CDR1 is MNHEY, CDR2 SMNVEV (reference sequence). This CDR3 region has 15 residues. Trimming left V 0 bases short and J 7 bases short, with 13 bases between. In DNA, the CDR3 is TGTGCCAGCAGTTTATCGGTAGCGGCGACCAACATTCAGTACTTC. It specifies CASSLSVAATNIQYF.

The J gene is TRBJ1-1, the V gene TRBV28; unclear D gene. The CDR3 length is 11 residues. The germline CDR1 and CDR2 sequences are MDHEN and SYDVKM. Between the trimmed V and J ends, which lost 11 bases and 0 bases, there was a span of 7 bases. The CDR3 spells CAALMNTEAFF. The CDR3 DNA is TGTGCCGCGTTGATGAACACTGAAGCTTTCTTT.

There are a few counts of this clone. The rearrangement links TRBV4-3 to TRBJ2-2; 7 bases line up with TRBD1. V lost 2 bases, J lost 4 bases, and 13 bases stayed unmatched. The germline gives CDR1 LGHNA, CDR2 YSLEER. CDR3 length: 18 residues. CDR3 sequence: CASSQSISRDRRTGELFF. Written as DNA, the CDR3 is TGCGCCAGCAGCCAATCGATTAGCCGGGACAGACGCACCGGGGAGCTGTTTTTT.

The genes are TRBV14 and TRBJ1-4, with a possible D match to TRBD1 (5 bases). Between the trimmed V and J ends, which lost 1 base and 14 bases, there was a span of 14 bases. Germline V gives CDR1 SGHDN, CDR2 FVKESK. The CDR3 covers 13 residues. CDR3: CASSQVRVRGLFF. In nucleotides, the CDR3 is TGTGCCAGCAGCCAAGTCAGGGTCCGTGGGCTGTTTTTT.

This rearrangement joins TRBV12-5 to TRBJ2-6, with a possible D match to TRBD2 (6 bases). CDR1 is LGHNT, CDR2 FRNRAP, per germline. This CDR3 has 17 amino acids. The V end was cut by 0 bases, the J end by 4 bases, with 13 bases between. The CDR3 DNA sequence: TGTGCTAGTGGTTTGGTACTCCGGGGGAGCGGGGCCAACGTCCTGACTTTC. Translation: CASGLVLRGSGANVLTF.